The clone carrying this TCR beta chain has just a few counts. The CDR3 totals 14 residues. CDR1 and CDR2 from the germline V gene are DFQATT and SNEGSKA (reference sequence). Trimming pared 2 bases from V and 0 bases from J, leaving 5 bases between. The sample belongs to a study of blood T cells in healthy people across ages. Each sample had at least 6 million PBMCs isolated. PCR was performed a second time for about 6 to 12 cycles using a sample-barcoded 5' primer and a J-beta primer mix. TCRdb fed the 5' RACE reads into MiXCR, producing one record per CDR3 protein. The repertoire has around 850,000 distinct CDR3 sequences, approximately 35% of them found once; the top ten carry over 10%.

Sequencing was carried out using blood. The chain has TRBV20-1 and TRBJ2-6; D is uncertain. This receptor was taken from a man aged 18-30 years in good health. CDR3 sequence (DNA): TGCAGTGCTAGAATCCCCTCTGGGGCCAACGTCCTGACTTTC. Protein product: CSARIPSGANVLTF.